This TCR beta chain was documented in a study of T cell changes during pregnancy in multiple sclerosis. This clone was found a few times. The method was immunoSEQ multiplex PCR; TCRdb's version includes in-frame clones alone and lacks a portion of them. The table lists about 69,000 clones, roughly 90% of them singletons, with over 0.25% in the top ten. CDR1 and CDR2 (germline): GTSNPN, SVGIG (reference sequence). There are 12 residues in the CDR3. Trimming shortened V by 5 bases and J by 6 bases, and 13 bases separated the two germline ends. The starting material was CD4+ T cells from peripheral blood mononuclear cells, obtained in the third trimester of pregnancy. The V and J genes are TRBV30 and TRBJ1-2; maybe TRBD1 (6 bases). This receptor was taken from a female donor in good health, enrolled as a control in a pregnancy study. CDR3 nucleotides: TGTGCCTGGGTTAACAGGGAAGATGGCTACACCTTC. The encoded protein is CAWVNREDGYTF.